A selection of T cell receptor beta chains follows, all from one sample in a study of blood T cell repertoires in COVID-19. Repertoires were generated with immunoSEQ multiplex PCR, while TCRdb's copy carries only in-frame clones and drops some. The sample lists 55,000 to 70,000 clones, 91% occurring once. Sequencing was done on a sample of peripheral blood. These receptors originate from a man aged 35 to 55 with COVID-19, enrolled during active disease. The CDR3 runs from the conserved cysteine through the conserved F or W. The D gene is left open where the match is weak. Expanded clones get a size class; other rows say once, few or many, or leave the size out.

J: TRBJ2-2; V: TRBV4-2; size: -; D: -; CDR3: CASSPGMSDGELFF; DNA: TGTGCCAGCAGCCCAGGGATGAGCGACGGGGAGCTGTTTTTT
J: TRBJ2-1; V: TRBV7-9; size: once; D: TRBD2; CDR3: CASSLPPLAGVYNEQFF; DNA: TGTGCCAGCAGCTTGCCCCCGCTAGCGGGGGTTTACAATGAGCAGTTCTTC
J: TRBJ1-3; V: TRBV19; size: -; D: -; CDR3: CASGQIGNTIYF; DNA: TGTGCCAGTGGACAGATTGGAAACACCATATATTTT
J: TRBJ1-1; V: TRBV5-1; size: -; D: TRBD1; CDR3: CASSLGTASTEAFF; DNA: TGCGCCAGCAGCTTAGGGACAGCCAGTACTGAAGCTTTCTTT
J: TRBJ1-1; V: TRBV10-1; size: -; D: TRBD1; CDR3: CASRTGGDTEAFF; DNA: TGCGCCAGCCGGACAGGGGGAGACACTGAAGCTTTCTTT
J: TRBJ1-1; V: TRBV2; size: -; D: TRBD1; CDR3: CASSERGAGGTEAFF; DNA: TGTGCCAGCAGTGAACGAGGGGCAGGGGGGACTGAAGCTTTCTTT
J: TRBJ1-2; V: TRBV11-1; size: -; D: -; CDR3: CASRRNRDSYGYTF; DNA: TGTGCCAGCAGACGAAACAGGGATAGCTATGGCTACACCTTC
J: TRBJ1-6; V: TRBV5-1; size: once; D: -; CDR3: CASSLESGSSYNSPLHF; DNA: TGCGCCAGCAGCTTGGAATCCGGGAGCTCCTATAATTCACCCCTCCACTTT
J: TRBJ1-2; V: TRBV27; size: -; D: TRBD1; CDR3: CASSHSPGTGPRYYGYTF; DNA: TGTGCCAGCAGCCATAGTCCCGGGACAGGGCCTAGGTACTATGGCTACACCTTC
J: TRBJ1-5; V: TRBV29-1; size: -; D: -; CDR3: CSVTGSESNQPQHF; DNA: TGCAGCGTTACAGGGTCGGAAAGCAATCAGCCCCAGCATTTT
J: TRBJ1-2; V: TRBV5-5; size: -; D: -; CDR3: CASSLRVEANGYTF; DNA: TGTGCCAGCAGCTTGCGGGTAGAGGCAAATGGCTACACCTTC
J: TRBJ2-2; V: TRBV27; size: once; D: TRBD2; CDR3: CASRLAGYTGELFF; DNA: TGTGCCAGCAGACTAGCGGGGTACACCGGGGAGCTGTTTTTT
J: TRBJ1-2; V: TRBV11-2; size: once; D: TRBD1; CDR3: CASSLEAGGYGYTF; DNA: TGTGCCAGCAGCTTAGAGGCAGGGGGCTATGGCTACACCTTC
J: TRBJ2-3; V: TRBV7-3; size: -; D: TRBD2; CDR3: CASSLIGGGVPDTQYF; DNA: TGTGCCAGCAGCTTAATTGGCGGGGGGGTGCCAGATACGCAGTATTTT
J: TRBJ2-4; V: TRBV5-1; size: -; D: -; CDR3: CASSLEQGTKNIQYF; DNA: TGCGCCAGCAGCTTGGAGCAGGGTACCAAAAACATTCAGTACTTC
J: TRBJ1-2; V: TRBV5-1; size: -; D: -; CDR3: CASSLALGRLSGYTF; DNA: TGCGCCAGCAGCTTGGCCTTGGGGCGTCTAAGTGGCTACACCTTC
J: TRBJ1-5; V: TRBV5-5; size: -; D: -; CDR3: CASSLERTRKDQPQHF; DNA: TGTGCCAGCAGCTTGGAACGAACGAGGAAAGACCAGCCCCAGCATTTT
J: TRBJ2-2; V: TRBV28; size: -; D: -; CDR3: CASSSRLASAGELFF; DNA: TGTGCCAGCAGTTCGAGGCTAGCGTCGGCCGGGGAGCTGTTTTTT
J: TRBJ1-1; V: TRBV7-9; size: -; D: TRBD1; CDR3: CASSLGSDRGAFF; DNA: TGTGCCAGCAGCTTAGGGTCCGACAGGGGAGCTTTCTTT
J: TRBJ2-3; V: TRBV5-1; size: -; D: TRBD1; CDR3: CASSFRQGPPKDTQYF; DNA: TGCGCCAGCAGCTTCCGACAGGGGCCACCTAAAGATACGCAGTATTTT
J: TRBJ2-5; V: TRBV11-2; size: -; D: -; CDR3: CASSWSLAVGTQYF; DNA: TGTGCCAGCAGCTGGTCACTAGCTGTTGGGACCCAGTACTTC
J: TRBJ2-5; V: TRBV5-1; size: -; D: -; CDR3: CASSLGSGLQETQYF; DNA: TGCGCCAGCAGCTTAGGGAGCGGCCTGCAAGAGACCCAGTACTTC
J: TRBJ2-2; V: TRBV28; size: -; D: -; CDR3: CASSSGTNTGELFF; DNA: TGTGCCAGCAGTTCCGGGACGAACACCGGGGAGCTGTTTTTT
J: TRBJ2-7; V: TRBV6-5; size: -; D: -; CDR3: CASSQAGLYEQYF; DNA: TGTGCCAGCAGCCAGGCGGGGCTCTACGAGCAGTACTTC
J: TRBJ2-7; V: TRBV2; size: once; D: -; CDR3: CASIPGHTSDEQYF; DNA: TGTGCCAGCATCCCGGGACACACGTCCGACGAGCAGTACTTC
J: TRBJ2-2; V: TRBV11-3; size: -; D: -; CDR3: CASSRGTDTGELFF; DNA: TGTGCCAGCAGCCGGGGGACAGACACCGGGGAGCTGTTTTTT
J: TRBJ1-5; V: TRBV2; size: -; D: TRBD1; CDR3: CASSAGGGGQPQHF; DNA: TGTGCCAGCAGTGCAGGGGGCGGAGGTCAGCCCCAGCATTTT
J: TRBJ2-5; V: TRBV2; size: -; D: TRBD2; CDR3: CASSGGLAGVETQYF; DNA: TGTGCCAGCAGCGGGGGACTAGCGGGGGTAGAGACCCAGTACTTC
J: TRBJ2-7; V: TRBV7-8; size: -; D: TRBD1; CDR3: CASSWDSLYEQYF; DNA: TGTGCCAGCAGCTGGGACAGTCTCTACGAGCAGTACTTC
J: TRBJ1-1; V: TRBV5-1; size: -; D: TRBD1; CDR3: CASGTGDTEAFF; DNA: TGCGCCAGTGGGACAGGGGACACTGAAGCTTTCTTT
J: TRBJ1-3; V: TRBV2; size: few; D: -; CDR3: CASSPLTGGSGNTIYF; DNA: TGTGCCAGCAGTCCCCTGACGGGTGGCTCTGGAAACACCATATATTTT
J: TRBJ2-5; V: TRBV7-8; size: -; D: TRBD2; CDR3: CASSLANGGAWTQYF; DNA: TGTGCCAGCAGCCTGGCGAACGGGGGGGCATGGACCCAGTACTTC
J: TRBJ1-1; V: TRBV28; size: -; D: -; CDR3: CASSPTGSTTEAFF; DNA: TGTGCCAGCAGCCCCACAGGGTCTACCACTGAAGCTTTCTTT
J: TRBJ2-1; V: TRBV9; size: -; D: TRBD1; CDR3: CASSPGMGTGFNEQFF; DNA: TGTGCCAGCAGCCCCGGGATGGGGACAGGGTTCAATGAGCAGTTCTTC
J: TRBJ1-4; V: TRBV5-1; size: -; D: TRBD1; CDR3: CASSFLTGDTNEKLFF; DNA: TGCGCCAGCAGCTTCCTCACAGGGGATACTAATGAAAAACTGTTTTTT
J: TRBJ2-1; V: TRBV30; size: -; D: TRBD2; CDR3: CAWHGGGYNEQFF; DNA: TGTGCCTGGCACGGGGGGGGGTACAATGAGCAGTTCTTC
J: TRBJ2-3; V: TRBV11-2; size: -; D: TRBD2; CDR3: CASSPRQLAGGGTDTQYF; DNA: TGTGCCAGCAGCCCTCGGCAACTAGCGGGGGGCGGGACAGATACGCAGTATTTT
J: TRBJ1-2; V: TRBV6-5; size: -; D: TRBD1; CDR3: CASSYSGQGDYGYTF; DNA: TGTGCCAGCAGTTACTCGGGACAGGGAGACTATGGCTACACCTTC
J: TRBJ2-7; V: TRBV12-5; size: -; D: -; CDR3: CASGPVETTEQYF; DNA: TGTGCTAGTGGACCAGTCGAAACAACCGAGCAGTACTTC
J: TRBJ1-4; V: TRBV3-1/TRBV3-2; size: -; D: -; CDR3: CASSQDSGFPNEKLFF; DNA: TGTGCCAGCAGCCAAGATTCAGGGTTTCCTAATGAAAAACTGTTTTTT
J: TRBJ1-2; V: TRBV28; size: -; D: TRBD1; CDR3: CASMLGQGYGYTF; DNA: TGTGCCAGCATGCTGGGACAGGGGTATGGCTACACCTTC
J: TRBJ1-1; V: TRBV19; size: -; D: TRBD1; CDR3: CASSPGPGTGNTEAFF; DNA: TGTGCCAGTAGTCCGGGCCCCGGGACAGGGAACACTGAAGCTTTCTTT
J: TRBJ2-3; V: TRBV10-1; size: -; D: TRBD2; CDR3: CASSAPGAGEDTQYF; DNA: TGCGCCAGCAGTGCCCCTGGAGCGGGGGAAGATACGCAGTATTTT
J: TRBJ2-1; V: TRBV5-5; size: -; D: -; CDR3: CASSLMEAVFHEQFF; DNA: TGTGCCAGCAGCTTGATGGAGGCGGTTTTCCATGAGCAGTTCTTC
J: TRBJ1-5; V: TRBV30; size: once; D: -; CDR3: CAWSVRENQPQHF; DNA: TGTGCCTGGAGTGTACGCGAAAATCAGCCCCAGCATTTT
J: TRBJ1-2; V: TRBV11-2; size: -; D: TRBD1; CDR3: CASSFGTDSTGYTF; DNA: TGTGCCAGCAGCTTTGGGACAGATTCGACTGGCTACACCTTC
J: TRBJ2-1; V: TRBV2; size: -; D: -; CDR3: CASSVGNEQFF; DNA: TGTGCCAGCAGTGTCGGCAATGAGCAGTTCTTC
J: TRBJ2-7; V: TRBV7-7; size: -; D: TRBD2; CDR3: CASSLEAGLGYEQYF; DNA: TGTGCCAGCAGCTTAGAAGCGGGGCTAGGTTACGAGCAGTACTTC
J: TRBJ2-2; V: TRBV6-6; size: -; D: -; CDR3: CASSRARDTGELFF; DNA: TGTGCCTCCTCTAGGGCGAGGGACACCGGGGAGCTGTTTTTT
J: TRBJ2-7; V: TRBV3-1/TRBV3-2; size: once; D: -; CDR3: CASSQGSGFAYEQYF; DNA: TGTGCCAGCAGCCAAGGGTCTGGCTTCGCCTACGAGCAGTACTTC
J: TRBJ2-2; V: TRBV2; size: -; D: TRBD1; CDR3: CASSEQGAGNTGELFF; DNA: TGTGCCAGCAGCGAACAGGGGGCCGGGAACACCGGGGAGCTGTTTTTT
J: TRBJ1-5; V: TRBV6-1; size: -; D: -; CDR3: CASSAYRGSSNQPQHF; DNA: TGTGCCAGCAGTGCCTACCGTGGTAGTAGCAATCAGCCCCAGCATTTT